A single sample gave rise to the 28 T cell receptor beta chains below, sequenced in a study of blood T cell repertoires in COVID-19. Measured with immunoSEQ multiplex PCR; TCRdb has only the in-frame clones, and not every one. The profile shows a few hundred thousand clones, roughly 84% of them singletons. Sequences were obtained from peripheral blood. The receptor set was obtained from a man aged 25-40 years with active or convalescent COVID-19.

The chain combines TRBV18 with TRBJ2-1, with TRBD2 identical over 8 bases. CDR1 is KGHSH and CDR2 is LQKENI in the germline V gene. V dropped 4 bases and J dropped 5; count of bases not matched to a gene: 7. The CDR3 loop spans 15 amino acids. CDR3: CASSRAGGFNNEQFF. The CDR3 DNA reads TGTGCCAGCTCACGGGCGGGAGGTTTTAACAATGAGCAGTTCTTC. Full variable domain (rest looked up from reference TRBV18 and TRBJ2-1): NAGVMQNPRHLVRRRGQEARLRCSPMKGHSHVYWYRQLPEEGLKFMVYLQKENIIDESGMPKERFSAEFPKEGPSILRIQQVVRGDSAAYFCASSRAGGFNNEQFFGPGTRLTVL.

The V call is TRBV27, the J call TRBJ2-1; TRBD1 matches at 8 bases. This CDR3 is built from 15 residues. With V trimmed by 4 bases and J by 7 bases, 9 bases remained unmatched. Germline V gene lookup returns CDR1 MNHEY and CDR2 SMNVEV (reference sequence). As DNA, the CDR3 is TGTGCCAGCAGTTCCGGGACAGGCTTCTTTAATGAGCAGTTCTTC. It yields the protein CASSSGTGFFNEQFF.

V gene TRBV19 combines with J gene TRBJ2-1; D is perhaps TRBD1 (6 bases). V shed 3 bases and J shed 9 bases, with 12 bases lying between them. CDR1 and CDR2 (germline): LNHDA, SQIVND (reference sequence). The CDR3 has 13 residues. CDR3 sequence (DNA): TGTGCCAGTAGTATGGGCAGGGGTACTGAGCAGTTCTTC. It encodes CASSMGRGTEQFF.

The chain links TRBV7-2 to TRBJ1-2; no reliable D call. CDR1 and CDR2 (germline): SGHTA, FQGNSA. V shed 5 bases and J shed 4 bases, with 14 bases lying between them. This CDR3 has 14 amino acids. CDR3 sequence: CASSPDPGSYGYTF. The CDR3 DNA reads as TGTGCCAGCAGCCCCGACCCGGGGAGCTATGGCTACACCTTC.

This clone has only one observation. This sequence joins TRBV5-1 and TRBJ1-1, with D perhaps TRBD1 (5 bases). Trimming took off 3 bases at V and 5 bases at J, with 20 bases between the two ends. Germline V CDR1 and CDR2: SGHRS, YFSETQ. The CDR3 totals 16 residues. CDR3 coding DNA: TGCGCCAGCAGCTCGGACATGATACGAACTGGAACTGAAGCTTTCTTT. Translating gives CASSSDMIRTGTEAFF. Complete variable domain (other parts from reference TRBV5-1 and TRBJ1-1): KAGVTQTPRYLIKTRGQQVTLSCSPISGHRSVSWYQQTPGQGLQFLFEYFSETQRNKGNFPGRFSGRQFSNSRSEMNVSTLELGDSALYLCASSSDMIRTGTEAFFGQGTRLTVV.

This clone was seen a handful of times. This rearrangement joins TRBV5-6 to TRBJ1-6; 8 bases map to TRBD1. Germline V gene lookup returns CDR1 SGHDT and CDR2 YYEEEE. V lost 2 bases to trimming and J lost 3 bases; unmatched junction nucleotides: 10. The CDR3 is made up of 18 amino acids. CDR3 DNA: TGTGCCAGCAGCTTTTGGACAGGGAGGTTGGTCTATAATTCACCCCTCCACTTT. Translating gives CASSFWTGRLVYNSPLHF.

CDR3 residues: CASQRSGGAHEQFF. For the CDR3, the DNA is TGTGCCAGCCAAAGAAGTGGGGGGGCCCATGAGCAGTTCTTC. This rearrangement joins TRBV3-1 (or the pseudogene TRBV3-2) to TRBJ2-1; D may be TRBD2 (7 bases). V gave up 8 bases and J gave up 8 bases, with 19 bases separating them. The CDR3 is made up of 14 amino acids. The germline V gene has CDR1 LGHDT and CDR2 YNNKEL (reference sequence).

The chain has TRBV6-2 or TRBV6-3 and TRBJ1-5, with 7 nucleotides matching TRBD1. Looked up from germline, CDR1 is MNHEY and CDR2 is SVGEGT. CDR3 length: 15 residues. Trimming cost V 3 bases and J 3 bases; bases outside gene matches: 5. In DNA form, the CDR3 reads TGTGCCAGCAGTTATAGACAGGGACCCAATCAGCCCCAGCATTTT. This gives the protein CASSYRQGPNQPQHF.

The chain links TRBV30 to TRBJ2-3; 8 bases are shared with TRBD1. CDR3 length: 15 residues. The germline CDR1 and CDR2 sequences are GTSNPN and SVGIG (reference sequence). Germline trimming cut 1 base from V and 2 bases from J; bases unmatched to any gene: 5. The CDR3 reads CAWSAPTGATDTQYF. The CDR3 nucleotides are TGTGCCTGGAGTGCCCCGACAGGGGCCACAGATACGCAGTATTTT.

The V and J genes are TRBV12-3 or TRBV12-4 and TRBJ2-3; 9 nucleotides align to TRBD2. The CDR3 totals 13 residues. The V segment lost 6 bases and the J segment 14 bases; nucleotides outside the gene matches: 12. The CDR3 is CASRTSGGKIGYF. CDR3 sequence (DNA): TGTGCCAGCAGGACTAGCGGCGGGAAAATCGGGTATTTT.

J is TRBJ1-1 and V is TRBV5-6, with a possible D match to TRBD1 (5 bases). Looked up from germline, CDR1 is SGHDT and CDR2 is YYEEEE. This CDR3 is built from 14 residues. V lost 0 bases to trimming and J lost 1 base, with 7 bases between them. This CDR3 reads CASSLGRANTEAFF. The CDR3 region has the DNA TGTGCCAGCAGCTTGGGCAGGGCGAACACTGAAGCTTTCTTT.

This chain joins TRBV5-4 and TRBJ1-2; perhaps TRBD1 as D (6 bases). V dropped 2 bases and J dropped 8 bases, with 16 bases sitting between them. Germline CDR1 is SGHNT and CDR2 is YYREEE (reference sequence). The CDR3 is made up of 14 amino acids. CDR3 DNA sequence: TGTGCCAGCAGCTTTGGACAGCGGTTGAGCGGCTACACCTTC. This translates into CASSFGQRLSGYTF. Drawing the rest from reference TRBV5-4 and TRBJ1-2, the complete variable domain is ETGVTQSPTHLIKTRGQQVTLRCSSQSGHNTVSWYQQALGQGPQFIFQYYREEENGRGNFPPRFSGLQFPNYSSELNVNALELDDSALYLCASSFGQRLSGYTFGSGTRLTVV.

The chain couples TRBV7-2 to TRBJ2-1; unclear D gene. Germline V gives CDR1 SGHTA, CDR2 FQGNSA. V was cut by 0 bases and J by 2 bases, with 8 bases left in between. The CDR3 has 15 amino acids. Here the CDR3 DNA reads TGTGCCAGCAGCTTAGCGGCAGGCACCTACAATGAGCAGTTCTTC. It encodes CASSLAAGTYNEQFF.

J is TRBJ1-4 and V is TRBV30; 12 bases are a match to TRBD1. From germline, CDR1 is GTSNPN and CDR2 SVGIG (reference sequence). The CDR3 totals 16 residues. Losses at the gene ends were 1 base for V and 14 bases for J; bases not matched to a gene: 14. The CDR3 DNA follows: TGTGCCTGGAGTGGGTTCCCCGGGACAGGGGGCGAAGGGCTGTTTTTT. This codes for CAWSGFPGTGGEGLFF.

The V and J genes are TRBV7-9 and TRBJ2-5; 7 nucleotides align to TRBD2. V was pared by 1 base and J by 5 bases, with 7 bases of the junction left unmatched. Germline CDR1 and CDR2: SEHNR and FQNEAQ (reference sequence). The CDR3 is 15 amino acids. The CDR3 coding sequence is TGTGCCAGCAGCTTAGGGCGCGGGAGTGAGGAGACCCAGTACTTC. As protein: CASSLGRGSEETQYF.

The chain carries TRBV3-1 (or the pseudogene TRBV3-2) and TRBJ1-2; TRBD1 agrees at 10 bases. CDR1 LGHDT and CDR2 YNNKEL come from the germline V gene (reference sequence). Trimming cost V 5 bases and J 7 bases; bases outside gene matches: 4. This CDR3 is 13 amino acids long. CDR3 DNA: TGTGCCAGCAGCTACCGGGACAGGGGTGGCTACACCTTC. Amino acid sequence: CASSYRDRGGYTF.

The chain couples TRBV28 to TRBJ2-5; weak D call: TRBD1 (6 bases). The CDR3 extends over 15 amino acids. Looked up from germline, CDR1 is MDHEN and CDR2 is SYDVKM. V was pared by 5 bases and J by 4 bases, with 17 bases between. As DNA, the CDR3 is TGTGCCAGCAGTCTCTACTCCCCGACAGGAGAGACCCAGTACTTC. Translated, it gives CASSLYSPTGETQYF.

The CDR3 is CASSLTAGLAGTGELFF. As DNA, the CDR3 is TGCGCCAGCAGCTTGACGGCAGGACTAGCGGGGACCGGGGAGCTGTTTTTT. This chain joins TRBV5-1 and TRBJ2-2, with 12 positions matching TRBD2. The CDR3 has 17 amino acids. V shed 1 base, J shed 5 bases, and the junction held 6 bases outside the gene matches. CDR1 is SGHRS and CDR2 is YFSETQ in the germline V gene. The whole variable domain, filled in from reference TRBV5-1 and TRBJ2-2, reads KAGVTQTPRYLIKTRGQQVTLSCSPISGHRSVSWYQQTPGQGLQFLFEYFSETQRNKGNFPGRFSGRQFSNSRSEMNVSTLELGDSALYLCASSLTAGLAGTGELFFGEGSRLTVL.

The chain employs TRBV6-5 and TRBJ2-2, with D possibly TRBD2 on 5 matching bases. Germline CDR1 MNHEY, CDR2 SVGAGI. Trimming stripped 11 bases from V and 7 bases from J, with 17 bases between. This CDR3 is built from 13 residues. CDR3 in amino acids: CAAGRVLIGELFF. In nucleotides, the CDR3 is TGTGCCGCCGGGCGGGTTCTGATCGGGGAGCTGTTTTTT.

The chain couples TRBV18 to TRBJ2-5; maybe TRBD2 (6 bases). V lost 3 bases and J 5 bases, leaving 7 bases between the germline ends. Germline V gene lookup returns CDR1 KGHSH and CDR2 LQKENI. This CDR3 comprises 12 residues. CDR3 residues: CASSPGGETQYF. The CDR3 region has the DNA TGTGCCAGCTCACCGGGAGGTGAGACCCAGTACTTC.

The chain combines TRBV25-1 with TRBJ1-1, with 7 positions matching TRBD1. The CDR3 is 10 residues long. CDR1 is MGHDK, CDR2 SYGVNS, per germline. After removal of 10 bases from V and 8 bases from J, the junction contained 4 bases not matched to a gene. The CDR3 DNA follows: TGTGCCATCTCACAGGGGGAAGCTTTCTTT. It encodes CAISQGEAFF. Supplemented by reference TRBV25-1 and TRBJ1-1, the full variable domain reads EADIYQTPRYLVIGTGKKITLECSQTMGHDKMYWYQQDPGMELHLIHYSYGVNSTEKGDLSSESTVSRIRTEHFPLTLESARPSHTSQYLCAISQGEAFFGQGTRLTVV.

The chain couples TRBV6-1 to TRBJ1-5; a weak D match, TRBD1 (5 bases). The germline gives CDR1 MNHNS, CDR2 SASEGT. Trimming left V 2 bases short and J 1 base short, with 12 bases between. The CDR3 totals 16 residues. The CDR3 reads CASSELDRASNQPQHF. DNA of the CDR3: TGTGCCAGCAGTGAACTTGACAGAGCGAGCAATCAGCCCCAGCATTTT.

V usage is TRBV28 and J usage is TRBJ1-4; D perhaps matches TRBD1 (5 bases). The germline V gene encodes CDR1 MDHEN and CDR2 SYDVKM. The CDR3 runs 15 residues. V was clipped by 4 bases and J by 8 bases, with 17 bases between them. CDR3 sequence reads: CASSSPGKGKEKLFF. The CDR3 DNA is TGTGCCAGCAGTTCGCCAGGGAAGGGGAAGGAAAAACTGTTTTTT.

The chain couples TRBV7-2 to TRBJ1-5, with D hard to call. Trimming took off 5 bases at V and 7 bases at J, with 15 bases between the two ends. This CDR3 has 14 amino acids. Germline loops: CDR1 SGHTA, CDR2 FQGNSA. The CDR3, as DNA: TGTGCCAGCAGCCACGACCGGGGTCCCCAGCCCCAGCATTTT. Translated: CASSHDRGPQPQHF.

As DNA, the CDR3 is TGTGCCAGCAGGCAAGCGGGGGTCTATGGCTACACCTTC. Protein product: CASRQAGVYGYTF. The chain employs TRBV28 and TRBJ1-2, with D possibly TRBD1 on 5 matching bases. The CDR3 consists of 13 residues. Germline CDR1 MDHEN, CDR2 SYDVKM. Trimming shortened V by 6 bases and J by 4 bases, and 12 bases separated the two germline ends.

The chain recombines TRBV7-9 with TRBJ2-5, with 7 positions matching TRBD1. This CDR3 is built from 14 residues. Losses at the gene ends were 4 bases for V and 2 bases for J; bases not matched to a gene: 4. Germline V gene sequence: CDR1 SEHNR, CDR2 FQNEAQ (reference sequence). CDR3 amino acids: CASSYTGDQETQYF. The CDR3 DNA follows: TGTGCCAGCAGCTACACAGGGGATCAAGAGACCCAGTACTTC.

The chain carries TRBV9 and TRBJ1-6, with 9 bases aligning to TRBD1. V was pared by 4 bases and J by 8 bases, with 7 bases of the junction left unmatched. The V gene's germline CDR1 is SGDLS and CDR2 YYNGEE. The CDR3 is 15 amino acids. CDR3 protein: CASSLAGTGYSPLHF. CDR3 DNA sequence: TGTGCCAGCAGCCTAGCCGGGACAGGGTATTCACCCCTCCACTTT.

This chain links TRBV7-9 with TRBJ1-4, with a tentative D call TRBD1 (5 bases). V lost 2 bases and J 7 bases, leaving 11 bases between the germline ends. CDR3 length equals 14 residues. Germline V gene sequence: CDR1 SEHNR, CDR2 FQNEAQ (reference sequence). The CDR3 is CASSLRGNGEKLFF. CDR3 bases: TGTGCCAGCAGCTTACGGGGGAACGGTGAAAAACTGTTTTTT.